The 3 T cell receptor beta chains in this list originate from one sample, sequenced in a study of human T cells and chemical hapten exposure. The time point is: pre-sensitization, week 0. Treatment of the sample: therapeutic diphenylcyclopropenone sensitization with weekly scalp DPC. From the RACE reads, TCRdb called clonotypes with MiXCR, one entry per CDR3 protein. The sample shows around 350,000 distinct CDR3 sequences, 4.5% to 7% of them seen only once. The sample consisted of whole blood, taken in connection with sensitization to the hapten diphenylcyclopropenone (DPC). The receptors were sampled from a woman aged 18-30 years with alopecia areata. Some clones in this sample may be carry-over from other donors' samples.

The rearrangement joins TRBV7-2 to TRBJ1-4, with D tentatively TRBD1 (5 bases). Germline CDR1 and CDR2: SGHTA and FQGNSA. V lost 4 bases, J lost 0 bases, and 18 bases lay in between. The CDR3 is 18 amino acids. The CDR3 spells CASSSRQSTFATNEKLFF. The DNA for the CDR3 is TGTGCCAGCAGCTCAAGACAGAGCACCTTTGCAACTAATGAAAAACTGTTTTTT.

This clonotype turned up a few times. Mismatch with germline at one junction end may stem from a read error. The DNA of the CDR3 is TGTGCCAGCAGTCCCTTTCGGACAGGGAACGCTGAAGCTTTCTTT. As protein: CASSPFRTGNAEAFF. This rearrangement joins TRBV12-3 or TRBV12-4 to TRBJ1-1; TRBD1 matches 8 bases. CDR3 length equals 15 residues.

This clonotype turned up a few times. The chain carries TRBV12-3 or TRBV12-4 and TRBJ2-5; the match to TRBD1 covers 8 bases. V was clipped by 6 bases and J by 4 bases; unmatched bases: 7. The CDR3 is 14 amino acids. CDR3 nucleotide sequence: TGTGCCAGCAGATCGACCGGGACAGGAGAGACCCAGTACTTC. It codes for CASRSTGTGETQYF.